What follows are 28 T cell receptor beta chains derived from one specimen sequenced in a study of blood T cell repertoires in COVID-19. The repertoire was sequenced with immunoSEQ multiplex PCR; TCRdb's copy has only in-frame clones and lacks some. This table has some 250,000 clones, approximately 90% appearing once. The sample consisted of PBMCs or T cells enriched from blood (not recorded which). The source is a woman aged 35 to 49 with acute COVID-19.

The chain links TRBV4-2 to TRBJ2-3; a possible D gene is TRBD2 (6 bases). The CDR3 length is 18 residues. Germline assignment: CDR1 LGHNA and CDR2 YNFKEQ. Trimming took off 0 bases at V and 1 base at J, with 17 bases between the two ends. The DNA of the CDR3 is TGTGCCAGCAGCCAAGATCCAAGATGGACGGGGGGCACAGATACGCAGTATTTT. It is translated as CASSQDPRWTGGTDTQYF.

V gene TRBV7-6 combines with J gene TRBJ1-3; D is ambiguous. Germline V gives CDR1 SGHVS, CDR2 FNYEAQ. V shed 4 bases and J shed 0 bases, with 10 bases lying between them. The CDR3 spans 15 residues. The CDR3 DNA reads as TGTGCCAGCAGCTCCGATACTACCTCTGGAAACACCATATATTTT. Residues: CASSSDTTSGNTIYF.

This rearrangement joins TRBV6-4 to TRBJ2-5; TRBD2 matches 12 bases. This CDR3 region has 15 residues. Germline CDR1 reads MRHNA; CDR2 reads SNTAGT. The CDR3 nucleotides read TGTGCTCGCGTATGGGCTAGCGGGGGGGAAGAGACCCAGTACTTC. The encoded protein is CARVWASGGEETQYF.

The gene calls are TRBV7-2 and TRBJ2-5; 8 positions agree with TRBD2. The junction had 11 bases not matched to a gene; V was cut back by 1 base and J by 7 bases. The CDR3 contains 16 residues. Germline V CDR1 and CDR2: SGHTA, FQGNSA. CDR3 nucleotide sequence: TGTGCCAGCAGCTTAGATGCCGGGACTAGTGGTGCGACCCAGTACTTC. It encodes CASSLDAGTSGATQYF.

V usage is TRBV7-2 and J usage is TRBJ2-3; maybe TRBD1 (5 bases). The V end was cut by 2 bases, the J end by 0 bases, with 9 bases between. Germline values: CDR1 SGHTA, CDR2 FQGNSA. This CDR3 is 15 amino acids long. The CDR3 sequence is CASSLQGVSTDTQYF. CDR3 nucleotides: TGTGCCAGCAGCTTACAAGGGGTTAGCACAGATACGCAGTATTTT.

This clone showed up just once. For the CDR3, the DNA is TGTGCCAGCAGCCGGTCCTTAGCGGGGGGGCGACGCAATGAGCAGTTCTTC. As protein: CASSRSLAGGRRNEQFF. The rearrangement links TRBV3-1 (or the pseudogene TRBV3-2) to TRBJ2-1, with 11 bases that match TRBD2. The CDR3 is 17 amino acids. V lost 4 bases and J lost 6; bases outside the gene matches: 11. Germline CDR1 and CDR2: LGHDT and YNNKEL (reference sequence).

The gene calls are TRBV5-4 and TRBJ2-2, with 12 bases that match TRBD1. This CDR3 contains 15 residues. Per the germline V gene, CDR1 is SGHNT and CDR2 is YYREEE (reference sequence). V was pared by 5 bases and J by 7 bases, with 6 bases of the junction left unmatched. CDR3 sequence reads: CASSSGTGGFGELFF. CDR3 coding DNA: TGTGCCAGCAGTTCCGGGACAGGGGGCTTCGGGGAGCTGTTTTTT.

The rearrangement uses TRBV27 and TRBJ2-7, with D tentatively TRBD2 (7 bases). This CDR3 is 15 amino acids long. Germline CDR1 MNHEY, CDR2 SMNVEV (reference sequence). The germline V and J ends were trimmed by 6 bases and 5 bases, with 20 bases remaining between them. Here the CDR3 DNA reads TGTGCCAGCAGCCCTCGGACAGAACTAGCGAACGAGCAGTACTTC. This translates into CASSPRTELANEQYF.

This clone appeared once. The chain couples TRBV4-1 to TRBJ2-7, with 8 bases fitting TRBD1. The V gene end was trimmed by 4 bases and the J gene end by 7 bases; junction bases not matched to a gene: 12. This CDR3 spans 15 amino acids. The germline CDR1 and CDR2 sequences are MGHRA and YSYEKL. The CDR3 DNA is TGCGCCAGCAGCCCCTTCGGACAGGGCTATTGGGAGCAGTACTTC. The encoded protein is CASSPFGQGYWEQYF.

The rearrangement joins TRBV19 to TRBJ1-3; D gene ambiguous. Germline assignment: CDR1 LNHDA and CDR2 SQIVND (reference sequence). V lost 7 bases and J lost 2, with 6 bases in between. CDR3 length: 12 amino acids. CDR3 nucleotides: TGTGCCAGTACCGGGGCTGGAAACACCATATATTTT. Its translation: CASTGAGNTIYF.

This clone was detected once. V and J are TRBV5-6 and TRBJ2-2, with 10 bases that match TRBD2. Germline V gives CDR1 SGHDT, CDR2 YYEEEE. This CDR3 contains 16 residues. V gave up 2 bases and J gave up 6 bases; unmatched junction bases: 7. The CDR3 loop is CASSFRSGGAAGELFF. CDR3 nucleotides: TGTGCCAGCAGCTTTCGCAGCGGGGGGGCCGCCGGGGAGCTGTTTTTT.

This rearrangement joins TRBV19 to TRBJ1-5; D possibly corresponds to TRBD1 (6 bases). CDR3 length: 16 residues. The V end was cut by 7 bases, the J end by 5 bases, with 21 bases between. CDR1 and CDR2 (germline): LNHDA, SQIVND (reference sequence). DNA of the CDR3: TGTGCCAGTACCCTGAACCAGGGGTCATGGCATCAGCCCCAGCATTTT. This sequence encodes CASTLNQGSWHQPQHF.

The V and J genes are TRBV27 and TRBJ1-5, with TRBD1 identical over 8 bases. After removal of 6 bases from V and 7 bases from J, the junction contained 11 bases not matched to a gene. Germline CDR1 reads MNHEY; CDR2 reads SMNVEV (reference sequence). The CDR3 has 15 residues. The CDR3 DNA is TGTGCCAGCAGATCCCAGGGGGCTGGGAGACAGCCCCAGCATTTT. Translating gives CASRSQGAGRQPQHF.

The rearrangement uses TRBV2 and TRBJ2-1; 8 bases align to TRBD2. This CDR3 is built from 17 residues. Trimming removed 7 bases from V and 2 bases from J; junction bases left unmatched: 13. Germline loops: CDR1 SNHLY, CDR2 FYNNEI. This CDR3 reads CASIRNSGIFPYNEQFF. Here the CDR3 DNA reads TGTGCCAGCATAAGAAATAGCGGGATATTCCCCTACAATGAGCAGTTCTTC.

In DNA, the CDR3 is TGTGCCAGCAGTCAAATAGCGGACTATAGCACAGATACGCAGTATTTT. Translated: CASSQIADYSTDTQYF. The chain uses TRBV4-2 and TRBJ2-3, with TRBD2 as a possible D gene (6 bases). Trimming stripped 6 bases from V and 0 bases from J, with 16 bases between. Germline-derived CDR1 and CDR2 are LGHNA and YNFKEQ. This CDR3 comprises 16 residues.

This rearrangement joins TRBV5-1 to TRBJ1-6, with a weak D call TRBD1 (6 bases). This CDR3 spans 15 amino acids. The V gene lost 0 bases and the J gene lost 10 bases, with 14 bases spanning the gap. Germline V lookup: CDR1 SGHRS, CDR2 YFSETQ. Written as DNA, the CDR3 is TGCGCCAGCAGCTTGGAGTCAGGGGTCGAATCACCCCTCCACTTT. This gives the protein CASSLESGVESPLHF.

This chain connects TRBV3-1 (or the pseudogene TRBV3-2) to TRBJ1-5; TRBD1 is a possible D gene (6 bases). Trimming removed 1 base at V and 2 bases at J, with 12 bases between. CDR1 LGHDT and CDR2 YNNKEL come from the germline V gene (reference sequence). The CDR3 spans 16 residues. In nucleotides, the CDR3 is TGTGCCAGCAGCCAAGGGATCTCAGGGGGCAATCAGCCCCAGCATTTT. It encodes CASSQGISGGNQPQHF.

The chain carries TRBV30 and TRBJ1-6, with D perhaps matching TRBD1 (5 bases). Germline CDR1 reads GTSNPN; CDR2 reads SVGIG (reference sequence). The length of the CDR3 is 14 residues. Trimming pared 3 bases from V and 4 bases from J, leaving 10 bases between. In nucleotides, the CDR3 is TGTGCCTGGAGGACAGTCAGTTATAATTCACCCCTCCACTTT. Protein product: CAWRTVSYNSPLHF.

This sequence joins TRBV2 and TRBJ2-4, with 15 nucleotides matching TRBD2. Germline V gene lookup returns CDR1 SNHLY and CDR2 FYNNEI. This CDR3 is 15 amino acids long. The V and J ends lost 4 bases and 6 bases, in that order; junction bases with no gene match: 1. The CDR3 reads CASSGTSGRGNIQYF. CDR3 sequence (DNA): TGTGCCAGCAGTGGGACTAGCGGGAGGGGAAACATTCAGTACTTC.

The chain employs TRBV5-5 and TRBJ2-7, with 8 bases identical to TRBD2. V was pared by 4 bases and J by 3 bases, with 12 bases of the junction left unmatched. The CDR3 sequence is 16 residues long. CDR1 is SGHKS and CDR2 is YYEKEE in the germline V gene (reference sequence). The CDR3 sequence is CASSPNFREGIYEQYF. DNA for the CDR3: TGTGCCAGCAGCCCAAACTTCCGGGAGGGGATCTACGAGCAGTACTTC.

CDR3 DNA: TGCGCCAGCTCCCAACAGGGGGATAATTCACCCCTCCACTTT. Translating gives CASSQQGDNSPLHF. The rearrangement links TRBV5-1 to TRBJ1-6, with 8 nucleotides matching TRBD1. Germline lookup yields CDR1 SGHRS and CDR2 YFSETQ. This CDR3 has 14 amino acids. V lost 7 bases and J lost 5; bases outside the gene matches: 5.

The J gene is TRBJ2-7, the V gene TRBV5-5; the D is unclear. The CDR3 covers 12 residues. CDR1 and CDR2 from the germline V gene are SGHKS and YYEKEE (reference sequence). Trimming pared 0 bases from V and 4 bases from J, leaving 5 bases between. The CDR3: CASSLGGYEQYF. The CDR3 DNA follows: TGTGCCAGCAGCTTGGGAGGTTACGAGCAGTACTTC.

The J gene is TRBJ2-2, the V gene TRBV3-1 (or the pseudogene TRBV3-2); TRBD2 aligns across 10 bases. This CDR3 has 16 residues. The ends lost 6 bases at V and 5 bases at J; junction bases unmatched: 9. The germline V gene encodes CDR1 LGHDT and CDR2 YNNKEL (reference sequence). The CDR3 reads CASSHNLAGVTGELFF. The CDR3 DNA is TGTGCCAGCAGTCACAACCTAGCGGGAGTGACCGGGGAGCTGTTTTTT.

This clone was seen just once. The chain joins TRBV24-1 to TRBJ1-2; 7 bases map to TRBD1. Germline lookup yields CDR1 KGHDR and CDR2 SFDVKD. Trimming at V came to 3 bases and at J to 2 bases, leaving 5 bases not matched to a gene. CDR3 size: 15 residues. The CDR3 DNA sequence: TGTGCCACCAGTGATAACAGGGGCGGAAACTATGGCTACACCTTC. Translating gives CATSDNRGGNYGYTF.

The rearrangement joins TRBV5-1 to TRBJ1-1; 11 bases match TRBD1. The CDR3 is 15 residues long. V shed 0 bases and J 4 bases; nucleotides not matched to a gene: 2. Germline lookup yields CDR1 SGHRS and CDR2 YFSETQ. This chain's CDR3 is CASSLGTGGLTEAFF. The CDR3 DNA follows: TGCGCCAGCAGCTTGGGGACAGGGGGCCTCACTGAAGCTTTCTTT. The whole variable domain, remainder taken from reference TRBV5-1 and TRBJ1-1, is KAGVTQTPRYLIKTRGQQVTLSCSPISGHRSVSWYQQTPGQGLQFLFEYFSETQRNKGNFPGRFSGRQFSNSRSEMNVSTLELGDSALYLCASSLGTGGLTEAFFGQGTRLTVV.

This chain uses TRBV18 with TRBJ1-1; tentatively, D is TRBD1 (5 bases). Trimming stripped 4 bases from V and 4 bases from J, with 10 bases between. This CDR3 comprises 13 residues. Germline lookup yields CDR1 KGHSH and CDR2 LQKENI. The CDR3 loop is CASSQGLFTEAFF. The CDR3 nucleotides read TGTGCCAGCTCACAGGGGTTGTTCACTGAAGCTTTCTTT.

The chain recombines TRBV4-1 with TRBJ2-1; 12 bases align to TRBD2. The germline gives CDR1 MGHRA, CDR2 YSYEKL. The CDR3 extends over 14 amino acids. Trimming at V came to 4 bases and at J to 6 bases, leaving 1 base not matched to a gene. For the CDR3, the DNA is TGCGCCAGCAGCCCGACTAGCGGGAGCAATGAGCAGTTCTTC. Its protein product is CASSPTSGSNEQFF.

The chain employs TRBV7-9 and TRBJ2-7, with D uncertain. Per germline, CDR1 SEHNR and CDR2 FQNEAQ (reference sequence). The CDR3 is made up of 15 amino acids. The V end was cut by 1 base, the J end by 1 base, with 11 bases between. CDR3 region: CASSLDSGSSYEQYF. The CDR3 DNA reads TGTGCCAGCAGCTTAGACAGTGGATCTTCCTACGAGCAGTACTTC.